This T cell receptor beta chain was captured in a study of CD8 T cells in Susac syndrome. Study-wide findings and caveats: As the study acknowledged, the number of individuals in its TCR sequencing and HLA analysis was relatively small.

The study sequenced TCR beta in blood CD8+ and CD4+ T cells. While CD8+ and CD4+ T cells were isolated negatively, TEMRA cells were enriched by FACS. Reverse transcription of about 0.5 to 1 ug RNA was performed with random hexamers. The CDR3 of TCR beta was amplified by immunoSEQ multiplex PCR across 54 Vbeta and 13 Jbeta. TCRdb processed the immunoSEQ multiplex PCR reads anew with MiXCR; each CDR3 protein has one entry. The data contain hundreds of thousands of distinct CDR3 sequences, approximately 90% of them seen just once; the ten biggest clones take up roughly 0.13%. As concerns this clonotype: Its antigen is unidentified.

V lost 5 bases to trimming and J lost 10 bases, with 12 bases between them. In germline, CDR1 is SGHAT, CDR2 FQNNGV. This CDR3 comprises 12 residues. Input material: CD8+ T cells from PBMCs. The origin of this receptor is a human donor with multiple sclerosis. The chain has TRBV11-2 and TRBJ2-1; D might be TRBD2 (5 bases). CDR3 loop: CASSSPTGEQFF. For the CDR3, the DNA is TGTGCCAGCAGCAGCCCCACGGGAGAGCAGTTCTTC.